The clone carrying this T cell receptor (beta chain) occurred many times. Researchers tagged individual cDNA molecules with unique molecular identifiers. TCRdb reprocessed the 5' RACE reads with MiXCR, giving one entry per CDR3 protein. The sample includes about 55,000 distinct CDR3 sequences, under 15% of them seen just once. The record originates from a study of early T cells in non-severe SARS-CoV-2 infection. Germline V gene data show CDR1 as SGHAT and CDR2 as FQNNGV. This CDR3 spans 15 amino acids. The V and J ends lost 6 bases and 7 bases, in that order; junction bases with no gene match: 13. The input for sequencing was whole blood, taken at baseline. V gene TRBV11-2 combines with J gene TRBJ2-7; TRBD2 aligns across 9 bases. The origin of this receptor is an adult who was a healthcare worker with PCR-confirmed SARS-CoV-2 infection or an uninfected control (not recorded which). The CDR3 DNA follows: TGTGCCAGCAGACACGGGACTAGCCGACCCCGGGAGCAGTACTTC. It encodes CASRHGTSRPREQYF. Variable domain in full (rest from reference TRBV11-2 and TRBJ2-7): EAGVAQSPRYKIIEKRQSVAFWCNPISGHATLYWYQQILGQGPKLLIQFQNNGVVDDSQLPKDRFSAERLKGVDSTLKIQPAKLEDSAVYLCASRHGTSRPREQYFGPGTRLTVT.